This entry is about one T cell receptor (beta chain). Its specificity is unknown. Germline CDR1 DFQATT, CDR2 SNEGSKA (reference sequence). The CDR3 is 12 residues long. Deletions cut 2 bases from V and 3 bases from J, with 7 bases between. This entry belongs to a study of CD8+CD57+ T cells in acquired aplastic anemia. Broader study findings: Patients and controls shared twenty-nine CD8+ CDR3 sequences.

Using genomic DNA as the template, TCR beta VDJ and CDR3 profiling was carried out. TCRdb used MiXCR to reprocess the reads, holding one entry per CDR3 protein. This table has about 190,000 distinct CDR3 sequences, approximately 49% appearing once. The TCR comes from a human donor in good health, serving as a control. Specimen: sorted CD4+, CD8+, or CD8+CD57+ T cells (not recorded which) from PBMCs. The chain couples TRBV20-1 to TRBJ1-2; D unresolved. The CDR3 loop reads CSARRSDYGYTF. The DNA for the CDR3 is TGCAGTGCTAGAAGGTCGGACTATGGCTACACCTTC.